This T cell receptor beta chain was observed in a study of blood T cell repertoires in COVID-19 (TCRdb year 2020). About the investigation overall: The collaborator samples originated in the United States, Italy and Spain and spanned the acute and convalescent phases of COVID-19. The prospective study material was composed of cDNA or gDNA derived from T cells, B-cell-depleted T cells, or PBMCs. The dataset comprised deeply sampled blood TCRbeta repertoires from subjects exposed to, actively infected with, or recovered from COVID-19. The repertoires were released in a freely available public database intended as a resource for research on the immune response to SARS-CoV-2. Samples were obtained from the ongoing ImmuneRACE study (first 160 participants) and from about 1,300 subjects provided by 6 global collaborators. A de-identified subject ID, COVID-19 status, age in years and sex were almost always included in the sample metadata. Where HLA class I and class II types were available, the types were taken from metadata supplied by the sample provider, not from assay-based typing.

The CDR3 sequence holds 15 residues, the cysteine and phenylalanine included. This entry keeps only the CDR3 DNA: 45 bases, framed from base 1. CDR1 KGHSH and CDR2 LQKENI were looked up in the germline V gene. Of note for this clone: Its antigen target is currently unknown. The junction departs from germline at one end; a sequencing error may be responsible.

Collaborating institutions collected whole blood in K2EDTA tubes following their own protocols. For TCRbeta analysis, collaborator samples were shipped as frozen whole blood, as isolated PBMCs, or as DNA extracted from either sample type. TCRbeta CDR3 regions were amplified from genomic DNA by means of the immunoSEQ Assay, a bias-controlled multiplex PCR. The paper's data handling went like this. The number of nucleated cells in each sample was estimated from the amplification of reference gene primers within the assay. To quantify the absolute abundance of each unique TCRbeta CDR3 rearrangement, sequence reads were collapsed and filtered. For each sample, productive Simpson clonality was calculated as the square root of Simpson's diversity index across productive rearrangements. TCRdb stores this immuneACCESS table with in-frame sequences only. Part of the clones is absent; in the studies checked, under half of the shortfall reflects unresolved V genes, and no reason is known for the rest. Clone size and the V and J calls come from that table; the DNA yielded D and trimming. The sample has roughly 160,000 clones on record, under 90% of them singletons. The top ten constitute under 12% of the sample.

What the study reported, not specific to this receptor: Clinical and demographic metadata were provided uncurated, with the amount varying by source and participant.

This receptor was taken from a woman over 75 with active or convalescent COVID-19. Sample: peripheral blood. The sequence is built from TRBV18 and TRBJ2-1; the D gene is not confidently resolved. The CDR3 here reads CASSPQSGSYNKQFF. The DNA is as follows: TGTGCCAGCTCACCTCAGTCAGGCTCCTACAATAAGCAGTTCTTC. The reference TRBV18 and TRBJ2-1 proteins fill in what lies around the CDR3, so the full variable domain reads NAGVMQNPRHLVRRRGQEARLRCSPMKGHSHVYWYRQLPEEGLKFMVYLQKENIIDESGMPKERFSAEFPKEGPSILRIQQVVRGDSAAYFCASSPQSGSYNKQFFGPGTRLTVL.